This TCR beta chain was recorded in a study of identical twins. In this sample, this clonotype turned up a few times. Its specificity is unknown. The cDNA had a unique molecular identifier and a template-switch universal primer site. TCRdb processed the 5' RACE reads anew with MiXCR; each CDR3 protein has one entry. The sample contains fewer than 900,000 distinct CDR3 sequences, 18% of which appear only once. Germline values: CDR1 DFQATT, CDR2 SNEGSKA (reference sequence). The CDR3 runs 15 residues. V lost 1 base, J lost 3 bases, and 12 bases lay in between. Whole-study results and caveats: Conclusions rested on cross-sectional statistics rather than following the same donors.

The data were also submitted as part of a second study, on T cells expressing NK-cell markers. That report notes: All TCR beta repertoires analysed originated from sorted CD3+CD56+NKG2C+, CD3+CD56+NKG2C- and CD3+CD56-NKG2C+ T cells. In several experiments, an anti-gamma-delta TCR antibody restricted sorting to alpha-beta TCR T cells.

This chain links TRBV20-1 with TRBJ2-2, with a tentative D call TRBD1 (6 bases). Sample: PBMCs. This TCR was recovered from a young woman in good health. The CDR3 is CSARASGTHTGELFF. CDR3 coding DNA: TGCAGTGCTAGAGCCTCCGGGACACACACCGGGGAGCTGTTTTTT.